The 27 T cell receptor beta chains given below trace back to one sample, sequenced in a study of blood T cells in healthy people across ages. A sample-barcoded 5' primer and a J-beta primer mix were used in a second PCR of roughly 6 to 11 cycles. MiXCR was run by TCRdb on the 5' RACE reads, yielding one entry per CDR3 protein. This sample carries around 670,000 distinct CDR3 sequences, about 28% of them seen once, and the ten largest clones take around 16%. Sample: blood. The source of these receptors is a woman older than 75 in good health.

This clonotype was seen repeatedly, ten times or more. The chain is built from TRBV7-2 and TRBJ1-5; D may be TRBD1 (5 bases). Deletions cut 1 base from V and 0 bases from J, with 13 bases between. The CDR3 is 17 amino acids. Germline-derived CDR1 and CDR2 are SGHTA and FQGNSA. CDR3: CASSLEPTAPSNQPQHF. CDR3 coding DNA: TGTGCCAGCAGCTTAGAACCGACAGCTCCTAGCAATCAGCCCCAGCATTTT.

At least ten counts were recorded for this clonotype. The J gene is TRBJ1-1, the V gene TRBV9; D may be TRBD1 (6 bases). Per germline, CDR1 SGDLS and CDR2 YYNGEE. Between the trimmed V and J ends, which lost 4 bases and 0 bases, there was a span of 13 bases. This CDR3 comprises 15 residues. CDR3 residues: CASSPRTAMNTEAFF. CDR3 in DNA: TGTGCCAGCAGCCCCCGGACAGCCATGAACACTGAAGCTTTCTTT.

This clonotype was recorded at least ten times. The chain has TRBV7-9 and TRBJ1-1; D might be TRBD1 (6 bases). The CDR3 contains 16 residues. The ends were cut back, 4 bases at V and 0 bases at J, with 15 bases in the middle. CDR1 and CDR2 from the germline V gene are SEHNR and FQNEAQ (reference sequence). Here the CDR3 reads CASSSSGQGMNTEAFF. CDR3 in DNA: TGTGCCAGCAGCTCCAGCGGCCAGGGGATGAACACTGAAGCTTTCTTT.

The gene calls are TRBV6-1 and TRBJ2-3; D might be TRBD1 (6 bases). Per germline, CDR1 MNHNS and CDR2 SASEGT. This CDR3 region has 13 residues. V shed 7 bases and J shed 2 bases, with 10 bases lying between them. The DNA of the CDR3 is TGTGCCAGCACCTGGACAGTCACAGATACGCAGTATTTT. Translation gives CASTWTVTDTQYF.

On this clonotype itself: Lacking the conserved final phenylalanine or tryptophan, this CDR3 likely reflects a read error. The limits of the CDR3 on the DNA are not certain, so only TCRdb's listed CDR3 is given. The chain links TRBV5-1 to TRBJ2-5. Looked up from germline, CDR1 is SGHRS and CDR2 is YFSETQ. Ends included, the CDR3 has 10 residues. This CDR3 reads CASSGETQHN.

This clonotype was detected many times. The J gene is TRBJ1-5, the V gene TRBV3-1, with 11 bases matching TRBD1. Germline-derived CDR1 and CDR2 are LGHDT and YNNKEL (reference sequence). CDR3 length: 15 amino acids. Losses at the gene ends were 3 bases for V and 2 bases for J; bases not matched to a gene: 0. The CDR3 region has the DNA TGTGCCAGCAGCCAGGGACAGGGGGGCAATCAGCCCCAGCATTTT. This encodes CASSQGQGGNQPQHF. Looking up the rest from reference TRBV3-1 and TRBJ1-5 gives the full variable domain: DTAVSQTPKYLVTQMGNDKSIKCEQNLGHDTMYWYKQDSKKFLKIMFSYNNKELIINETVPNRFSPKSPDKAHLNLHINSLELGDSAVYFCASSQGQGGNQPQHFGDGTRLSIL.

To note about this clonotype: A clone one base away is much larger, so this may be a read error. The chain links TRBV7-2 to TRBJ1-2; 8 bases agree with TRBD1. Per germline, CDR1 SGHTA and CDR2 FQGNSA. J was trimmed by 6 bases and V by 5 bases; bases with no gene match: 5. The CDR3 sequence is 13 residues long. The CDR3 DNA reads TGTGCCAGCAGCCCCGACAGGGGTCATGGCTACACCTTC. Translating gives CASSPDRGHGYTF.

In this sample, this clonotype turned up many times. The chain carries TRBV5-1 and TRBJ1-1, with D maybe TRBD1 (5 bases). The V and J ends lost 2 bases and 1 base respectively, with 9 bases between them. The germline V gene has CDR1 SGHRS and CDR2 YFSETQ. This CDR3 spans 14 amino acids. The CDR3 region has the DNA TGCGCCAGCAGCTTCTCGGGGGAGAACACTGAAGCTTTCTTT. Its protein product is CASSFSGENTEAFF. The variable domain in full, completed from reference TRBV5-1 and TRBJ1-1, reads KAGVTQTPRYLIKTRGQQVTLSCSPISGHRSVSWYQQTPGQGLQFLFEYFSETQRNKGNFPGRFSGRQFSNSRSEMNVSTLELGDSALYLCASSFSGENTEAFFGQGTRLTVV.

About this clonotype itself: A read error may explain this, as a much larger clone is one base away. This sequence joins TRBV6-2 or TRBV6-3 and TRBJ2-1; D not resolved. This CDR3 is 15 amino acids long. In germline, CDR1 is MNHEY, CDR2 SVGEGT. CDR3 DNA sequence: TGTGCCGTAGCAACGGGCCGTAGCTCCTACGATGAGCAGTTCTTC. Translated: CAVATGRSSYDEQFF.

This clonotype was seen a handful of times. At one boundary the junction diverges from the germline segment, which might be a read error. The J gene is TRBJ2-1, the V gene TRBV6-2 or TRBV6-3; D gene uncertain. CDR3 length: 11 amino acids. Looked up from germline, CDR1 is MNHEY and CDR2 is SVGEGT. In DNA form, the CDR3 reads TGTGCCTGCAGTTACTTGAATGAGCAGTTCTTC. As protein: CACSYLNEQFF.

V usage is TRBV6-5 and J usage is TRBJ2-7, with 11 nucleotides matching TRBD2. Germline loops: CDR1 MNHEY, CDR2 SVGAGI. The ends lost 6 bases at V and 2 bases at J; junction bases unmatched: 6. CDR3 size: 15 residues. The CDR3 spells CASSLISGRAYEQYF. CDR3 nucleotide sequence: TGTGCCAGCAGCCTAATTAGCGGGAGGGCCTACGAGCAGTACTTC.

A word on this clonotype: This sequence may be a read error, since a much larger clone differs from it by one base. This chain uses TRBV6-6 with TRBJ2-5, with unresolved D. Germline loops: CDR1 MNHNY, CDR2 SVGAGI (reference sequence). The CDR3 is 12 residues long. V was trimmed by 2 bases and J by 11 bases, leaving 12 bases between them. The CDR3 spells CASSYVRYEQYF. The CDR3 DNA follows: TGTGCCAGCAGTTACGTTAGGTATGAGCAGTACTTC.

With respect to this clonotype: Being one base from a much bigger clone, this may be a read error. The gene calls are TRBV4-3 and TRBJ1-5; D is perhaps TRBD1 (5 bases). Germline V CDR1 and CDR2: LGHNA, YSLEER. The CDR3 contains 16 residues. The CDR3 bases are TGCGTCAGCAGCCAAGATACAGGCCAGGGCGGACAGCCCCAGCATTTT. As protein: CVSSQDTGQGGQPQHF.

As concerns this clonotype: Relative to the germline gene, one junction end is altered; a read error may explain this. The chain combines TRBV12-3 or TRBV12-4 with TRBJ2-3; D may be TRBD2 (5 bases). The CDR3 contains 11 residues. CDR3 bases: TGTGCCAGCAGGGAAGCGGATATGCAGTATTTT. The encoded protein is CASREADMQYF.

Only a few counts were recorded for this clonotype. The chain joins TRBV4-3 to TRBJ1-6; D remains unclear. V lost 0 bases and J 9 bases, leaving 12 bases between the germline ends. The CDR3 extends over 15 amino acids. Germline V gives CDR1 LGHNA, CDR2 YSLEER. CDR3 coding DNA: TGCGCCAGCAGCCAAGATGACACCGGATTTTCACCCCTCCACTTT. It yields the protein CASSQDDTGFSPLHF.

This clonotype was seen ten or more times. The rearrangement uses TRBV7-2 and TRBJ1-2, with D possibly matching TRBD1 (6 bases). The CDR3 loop spans 16 amino acids. Trimming pared 1 base from V and 2 bases from J, leaving 14 bases between. Germline loops: CDR1 SGHTA, CDR2 FQGNSA. CDR3 coding DNA: TGTGCCAGCAGCTTAGATGGGGGGGGGACAAACTATGGCTACACCTTC. It codes for CASSLDGGGTNYGYTF.

Comment on this clonotype: Since a much larger clone is just one base distant, this may be a read error. The chain links TRBV7-3 to TRBJ2-5; D gene unclear. Germline CDR1 reads SGHTA; CDR2 reads FQGTGA. This CDR3 comprises 15 residues. V was shortened by 5 bases and J by 0 bases, with 13 bases between the two germline ends. The CDR3 region has the DNA TGTGCCAGCAGCCCCGAGAAGACGTACCAAGAGACCCAGTACTTC. It translates to CASSPEKTYQETQYF. Drawing the rest from reference TRBV7-3 and TRBJ2-5, the complete variable domain is GAGVSQTPSNKVTEKGKYVELRCDPISGHTALYWYRQSLGQGPEFLIYFQGTGAADDSGLPNDRFFAVRPEGSVSTLKIQRTERGDSAVYLCASSPEKTYQETQYFGPGTRLLVL.

This clonotype was recorded once. The gene calls are TRBV5-5 and TRBJ2-3; D ambiguous. The CDR3 covers 15 residues. V was trimmed by 1 base and J by 0 bases, leaving 9 bases between them. Germline V gives CDR1 SGHKS, CDR2 YYEKEE (reference sequence). The chain's CDR3 is CASSLSRTSTDTQYF. The CDR3, as DNA: TGTGCCAGCAGCTTGAGCCGCACTAGCACAGATACGCAGTATTTT.

This chain uses TRBV20-1 with TRBJ2-4; TRBD1 or TRBD2 may be the D gene (5 bases each). The J call may be wrong; the DNA end is better matched by TRBJ2-7. The CDR3 consists of 14 residues. Germline CDR1 DFQATT, CDR2 SNEGSKA (reference sequence). The DNA for the CDR3 is TGCAGTGCTCTAGACAGCCGGGGCCCTTACGAGCAGTACTTC. Its protein product is CSALDSRGPYEQYF.

This clonotype was observed at least ten times. The chain employs TRBV6-1 and TRBJ1-5; D is unclear. The CDR3 consists of 15 residues. V dropped 4 bases and J dropped 2 bases, with 12 bases sitting between them. Germline V gene sequence: CDR1 MNHNS, CDR2 SASEGT. The DNA for the CDR3 is TGTGCCAGCAGTGGTCTCCGGGTTGGCAATCAGCCCCAGCATTTT. Encoded protein: CASSGLRVGNQPQHF.

This clonotype was seen more than once but under ten times. This could be a read error, since a much larger clone is one nucleotide away. CDR3 bases: TGCAGTGCTAGAGGCCCTAGCGGGGGAGATACGCAGTATTTT. Protein product: CSARGPSGGDTQYF. The rearrangement uses TRBV20-1 and TRBJ2-3; 10 bases match TRBD2. V was clipped by 1 base and J by 5 bases; unmatched bases: 3. This CDR3 region has 14 residues. Germline-derived CDR1 and CDR2 are DFQATT and SNEGSKA (reference sequence).

This clonotype was picked up a small number of times. The CDR3 loop is CASSLSFGSGNTIYF. CDR3 bases: TGTGCCAGCAGTTTATCGTTCGGATCTGGAAACACCATATATTTT. The chain combines TRBV27 with TRBJ1-3; D remains ambiguous. Germline V gives CDR1 MNHEY, CDR2 SMNVEV (reference sequence). Between the trimmed V and J ends, which lost 0 bases and 1 base, there was a span of 7 bases. This CDR3 is built from 15 residues.

The chain carries TRBV6-1 and TRBJ1-1; 9 nucleotides match TRBD1. Germline CDR1 reads MNHNS; CDR2 reads SASEGT. CDR3 length: 15 residues. The V gene end was trimmed by 4 bases and the J gene end by 10 bases; junction bases not matched to a gene: 13. The CDR3, as DNA: TGTGCCAGCAGTGGAACGGGACAGGGAATGGTACGAGCTTTCTTT. Translation: CASSGTGQGMVRAFF.

The V and J genes are TRBV5-1 and TRBJ1-1; possibly TRBD1 for D (5 bases). The CDR3 covers 14 residues. V was shortened by 0 bases and J by 1 base, with 7 bases between the two germline ends. Germline CDR1 and CDR2: SGHRS and YFSETQ. The CDR3 region is CASSLVGTNTEAFF. DNA of the CDR3: TGCGCCAGCAGCTTGGTTGGGACGAACACTGAAGCTTTCTTT.

This clonotype was counted at least ten times. The gene calls are TRBV7-2 and TRBJ2-3; D perhaps matches TRBD2 (5 bases). Trimming stripped 3 bases from V and 0 bases from J, with 13 bases between. The CDR3 spans 16 residues. From germline, CDR1 is SGHTA and CDR2 FQGNSA. The chain's CDR3 is CASSLQAASSTDTQYF. In DNA form, the CDR3 reads TGTGCCAGCAGCTTGCAAGCGGCATCTAGCACAGATACGCAGTATTTT.

There are a few counts of this clonotype. The V gene is TRBV30, the J gene TRBJ2-4; possible D gene TRBD1, 5 bases. The CDR3 has 13 amino acids. Germline V gives CDR1 GTSNPN, CDR2 SVGIG (reference sequence). Trimming stripped 1 base from V and 1 base from J, with 5 bases between. The CDR3 bases are TGTGCCTGGAGTGAGGGGGCCAAAAACATTCAGTACTTC. Its protein product is CAWSEGAKNIQYF.

Points on this clonotype: A much larger clonotype is one base distant, so this may be a read error. J is TRBJ2-3 and V is TRBV12-3 or TRBV12-4; 9 nucleotides align to TRBD2. The CDR3 spans 16 residues. CDR3 bases: TGTGCCAGCAGTTACCCCATAGCGGGGGTGGCAGATACGGAGTATTTT. This sequence encodes CASSYPIAGVADTEYF.